What follows are 10 T cell receptor beta chains derived from one specimen sequenced in a study of shared clonotypes between healthy human individuals. Sequencing used immunoSEQ multiplex PCR; TCRdb keeps in-frame clones, though not all of them. The data contain 2 million to 2.5 million clones, around 95% of them seen just once; the ten biggest clones take up roughly 0.13%. The specimen sequenced was naive CD4+ T cells sorted from blood. Subset indicated: CD45RA+ positively selected. These receptors all stem from a man younger than 35 in good health.

The rearrangement uses TRBV14 and TRBJ2-1; 9 nucleotides agree with TRBD2. The CDR3 contains 14 residues. The ends lost 4 bases at V and 5 bases at J; junction bases unmatched: 3. CDR1 is SGHDN, CDR2 FVKESK, per germline. CDR3 bases: TGTGCCAGCAGCCCTAGCGGGAACGACAATGAGCAGTTCTTC. Amino acids: CASSPSGNDNEQFF.

This clone was detected once. This rearrangement joins TRBV7-9 to TRBJ2-3, with 11 bases lining up with TRBD1. The CDR3 covers 17 residues. Trimming took 2 bases from V and 1 from J; bases not matched to a gene: 5. The V gene's germline CDR1 is SEHNR and CDR2 FQNEAQ (reference sequence). CDR3 amino acids: CASSLLRTGGRTDTQYF. The CDR3 DNA sequence: TGTGCCAGCAGCTTACTTCGGACAGGGGGCCGCACAGATACGCAGTATTTT.

Concerning this clone: Different DNA sequences within this sample yield the same CDR3. The rearrangement joins TRBV18 to TRBJ2-7; the D is unclear. V was trimmed by 1 base and J by 3 bases, leaving 7 bases between them. The CDR3 totals 13 residues. The germline CDR1 and CDR2 sequences are KGHSH and LQKENI. The DNA of the CDR3 is TGTGCCAGCTCACCACGATCCAGCTACGAGCAGTACTTC. This gives the protein CASSPRSSYEQYF.

V is TRBV4-1 and J is TRBJ2-1; D perhaps matches TRBD1 (6 bases). The V gene lost 1 base and the J gene lost 5 bases, with 9 bases spanning the gap. The germline gives CDR1 MGHRA, CDR2 YSYEKL. This CDR3 is 14 amino acids long. The DNA of the CDR3 is TGCGCCAGCAGCCAAGGATCAGGGGACAATGAGCAGTTCTTC. As protein: CASSQGSGDNEQFF.

The chain carries TRBV30 and TRBJ2-5, with no clear D. Trimming took off 2 bases at V and 1 base at J, with 11 bases between the two ends. The CDR3 has 14 amino acids. Looked up from germline, CDR1 is GTSNPN and CDR2 is SVGIG (reference sequence). CDR3 bases: TGTGCCTGGAGTAGGATTTTCCCCCAAGAGACCCAGTACTTC. This gives the protein CAWSRIFPQETQYF. Full variable domain (remainder filled in from reference TRBV30 and TRBJ2-5): SQTIHQWPATLVQPVGSPLSLECTVEGTSNPNLYWYRQAAGRGLQLLFYSVGIGQISSEVPQNLSASRPQDRQFILSSKKLLLSDSGFYLCAWSRIFPQETQYFGPGTRLLVL.

This chain links TRBV7-9 with TRBJ2-5, with D unclear. Per germline, CDR1 SEHNR and CDR2 FQNEAQ (reference sequence). This CDR3 region has 13 residues. V was cut by 1 base and J by 5 bases, with 8 bases left in between. The chain's CDR3 is CASSLGTWETQYF. The CDR3 coding sequence is TGTGCCAGCAGCTTAGGAACATGGGAGACCCAGTACTTC.

The chain uses TRBV28 and TRBJ2-7; possibly TRBD2 for D (6 bases). With 6 bases removed from V and 3 bases from J, the gap between germline ends came to 18 bases. CDR3 size: 15 residues. Germline loops: CDR1 MDHEN, CDR2 SYDVKM. In nucleotides, the CDR3 is TGTGCCAGCAGCCTCCCGGGACTCGGGAACTACGAGCAGTACTTC. Protein product: CASSLPGLGNYEQYF.

The chain uses TRBV10-3 and TRBJ2-2; D remains unclear. Trimming pared 1 base from V and 9 bases from J, leaving 9 bases between. Germline assignment: CDR1 ENHRY and CDR2 SYGVKD. The CDR3 spans 13 residues. The CDR3 DNA reads TGTGCCATCAGTGAGTTAGGGCTTCGGGAGCTGTTTTTT. Translation gives CAISELGLRELFF.

V usage is TRBV30 and J usage is TRBJ1-6; a possible D gene is TRBD1 (5 bases). V dropped 0 bases and J dropped 11 bases, with 11 bases sitting between them. The CDR3 consists of 13 residues. CDR1 GTSNPN and CDR2 SVGIG come from the germline V gene (reference sequence). The DNA for the CDR3 is TGTGCCTGGAGTGTACCCGGGGGGGCACCCCTCCACTTT. Amino acid sequence: CAWSVPGGAPLHF.

V gene TRBV11-2 combines with J gene TRBJ1-1; D remains unclear. V was pared by 5 bases and J by 8 bases, with 12 bases between. CDR1 and CDR2 (germline): SGHAT, FQNNGV. The CDR3 spans 12 residues. DNA of the CDR3: TGTGCCAGCAGCCCACCCGGCCAGGAAGCTTTCTTT. Protein sequence: CASSPPGQEAFF.